The rows below give T cell receptor beta chains drawn from one sample of a study of blood T cell repertoires in COVID-19. The table came from immunoSEQ multiplex PCR; TCRdb's copy has only in-frame clones and leaves some out. The table records about 120,000 clones, 87% of them present only once. The sequencing input was peripheral blood. Receptor source: a human donor in a cohort sampled during active COVID-19. Both conserved end residues are part of each CDR3. A D gene is named only where the DNA matches it firmly. Not every row has a clone size; where given, it reads once, few, many or a size class.

CDR3 protein | CDR3 DNA | D gene | V gene | clone size | J gene
CVGVVELGYTF | TGCGTAGGCGTCGTGGAGCTAGGCTACACCTTC | - | TRBV20-1 | - | TRBJ1-2
CASKNRAGNQPQHF | TGTGCCAGTAAAAACAGGGCTGGCAATCAGCCCCAGCATTTT | - | TRBV19 | - | TRBJ1-5
CASSMDRRTGELFF | TGTGCCAGTAGTATGGACAGGCGAACCGGGGAGCTGTTTTTT | TRBD1 | TRBV19 | - | TRBJ2-2
CASSLAGTRRPNEQFF | TGTGCCAGCAGCTTGGCCGGGACTAGGAGGCCCAATGAGCAGTTCTTC | TRBD2 | TRBV5-8 | - | TRBJ2-1
CASSVGEVSYEQYF | TGTGCCAGCAGCGTTGGCGAGGTTTCCTACGAGCAGTACTTC | - | TRBV9 | - | TRBJ2-7
CASSARDWSSYEQYF | TGTGCCAGCAGCGCCCGGGACTGGAGCTCCTACGAGCAGTACTTC | - | TRBV14 | - | TRBJ2-7
CASSPPRGRSEQYF | TGTGCCAGCAGTCCCCCTAGGGGTCGTTCCGAGCAGTACTTC | - | TRBV6-5 | - | TRBJ2-7
CASSLRQGRIMNTEAFF | TGTGCCAGCAGTTTAAGACAGGGGCGTATTATGAACACTGAAGCTTTCTTT | TRBD1 | TRBV28 | - | TRBJ1-1
CASSTSGQGGEAFF | TGTGCCAGCAGCACCTCGGGACAGGGTGGTGAAGCTTTCTTT | TRBD1 | TRBV5-8 | - | TRBJ1-1
CASSLAGGNTIYF | TGTGCCAGCAGCTTAGCCGGTGGAAACACCATATATTTT | - | TRBV7-8 | - | TRBJ1-3
CASSRTGTYEQYF | TGTGCCAGCAGTCGGACAGGGACCTACGAGCAGTACTTC | TRBD1 | TRBV6-5 | - | TRBJ2-7
CASSLGASPNYEQYF | TGTGCCAGCAGCTTAGGAGCATCACCTAACTACGAGCAGTACTTC | - | TRBV7-2 | - | TRBJ2-7
CASSSLETQYF | TGTGCCAGCAGCTCCCTCGAGACCCAGTACTTC | - | TRBV7-2 | - | TRBJ2-5
CASSKGWTAYEQYF | TGTGCCAGCAGCAAAGGGTGGACAGCCTACGAGCAGTACTTC | - | TRBV21-1 | - | TRBJ2-7
CSAQGTSGRASGELFF | TGCAGCGCGCAAGGAACTAGCGGGAGGGCGAGCGGGGAGCTGTTTTTT | TRBD2 | TRBV29-1 | - | TRBJ2-2
CASSQEPGARGSSLHF | TGTGCCAGCAGCCAAGAACCAGGGGCTAGAGGTTCATCCCTCCACTTT | - | TRBV3-1/TRBV3-2 | - | TRBJ1-6
CASSPYTGIQETQYF | TGTGCCAGCTCCCCTTACACGGGGATCCAAGAGACCCAGTACTTC | - | TRBV18 | - | TRBJ2-5
CASSEIGVMETQYF | TGCGCCAGCAGTGAGATAGGGGTAATGGAGACCCAGTACTTC | - | TRBV10-2 | - | TRBJ2-5
CSAGRVNTEAFF | TGCAGCGCGGGACGGGTGAACACTGAAGCTTTCTTT | - | TRBV29-1 | - | TRBJ1-1
CASSSSGGSDTQYF | TGTGCCAGCAGCTCTAGCGGGGGGTCAGATACGCAGTATTTT | TRBD2 | TRBV7-3 | - | TRBJ2-3
CASSQEGTQANYGYTF | TGTGCCAGCAGCCAAGAAGGGACACAAGCTAACTATGGCTACACCTTC | - | TRBV3-1/TRBV3-2 | - | TRBJ1-2
CASKQPNQPQHF | TGCGCCAGCAAACAGCCCAATCAGCCCCAGCATTTT | - | TRBV10-2 | - | TRBJ1-5
CASSIRASGGNTGELFF | TGTGCCAGTAGTATCAGGGCTAGCGGGGGGAACACCGGGGAGCTGTTTTTT | TRBD2 | TRBV19 | - | TRBJ2-2
CASSAGTTHGYTF | TGTGCCAGCAGTGCCGGGACAACGCATGGCTACACCTTC | - | TRBV6-4 | - | TRBJ1-2
CASSLDPTGRRGEKLFF | TGTGCCAGCAGCTTAGATCCCACGGGGCGGCGGGGTGAAAAACTGTTTTTT | - | TRBV11-2 | - | TRBJ1-4
CASSDSMTGDPNQPQHF | TGTGCCAGCAGTGACTCGATGACAGGGGACCCCAATCAGCCCCAGCATTTT | TRBD1 | TRBV6-4 | - | TRBJ1-5
CASSPREASGNTIYF | TGTGCCAGCAGCCCCAGGGAGGCCTCTGGAAACACCATATATTTT | - | TRBV5-8 | - | TRBJ1-3
CASSMTGGIIGEQYF | TGTGCCAGCAGCATGACAGGGGGCATTATTGGCGAGCAGTACTTC | TRBD1 | TRBV7-8 | - | TRBJ2-7
CATSLTGPEQYF | TGTGCCACCAGTTTGACAGGGCCCGAGCAGTACTTC | TRBD1 | TRBV24-1 | - | TRBJ2-7
CASAGGLEVHEQYF | TGTGCCAGCGCAGGGGGACTAGAGGTGCACGAGCAGTACTTC | - | TRBV28 | - | TRBJ2-7
CASSQNSGRPTDTQYF | TGTGCCAGCAGCCAAAATAGCGGGAGACCCACAGATACGCAGTATTTT | TRBD2 | TRBV3-1/TRBV3-2 | - | TRBJ2-3
CASSFEQGNTEAFF | TGTGCCAGCAGTTTTGAACAGGGGAACACTGAAGCTTTCTTT | - | TRBV27 | few | TRBJ1-1
CASSYLRRLDEQFF | TGTGCCAGCAGCTATCTTAGGAGACTAGATGAGCAGTTCTTC | - | TRBV2 | - | TRBJ2-1
CASSLRGQARLLSGANVLTF | TGTGCCAGTAGTTTACGGGGACAGGCCCGGCTCCTCTCTGGGGCCAACGTCCTGACTTTC | TRBD1 | TRBV19 | - | TRBJ2-6
CASSLDGDRGYQTQYF | TGCGCCAGCAGCTTGGATGGGGACAGGGGCTATCAGACCCAGTACTTC | TRBD1 | TRBV5-1 | - | TRBJ2-5
CASSFGTSGVEVGETQYF | TGCGCCAGCAGCTTCGGGACTAGCGGGGTCGAGGTGGGGGAGACCCAGTACTTC | TRBD2 | TRBV5-1 | - | TRBJ2-5
CASSLGRAVKTQYF | TGCGCCAGCAGCCTTGGCAGGGCGGTGAAGACCCAGTACTTC | - | TRBV4-1 | - | TRBJ2-5
CASSRTRDRITDTQYF | TGTGCCAGTTCCCGGACCCGGGACAGGATCACAGATACGCAGTATTTT | TRBD1 | TRBV19 | once | TRBJ2-3
CASSPSSTGVESGYTF | TGTGCCAGCAGCCCATCATCGACAGGGGTGGAGTCTGGCTACACCTTC | TRBD1 | TRBV7-8 | once | TRBJ1-2
CASSFAELGTEAFF | TGTGCCAGCAGCTTCGCCGAGCTCGGCACTGAAGCTTTCTTT | - | TRBV7-9 | - | TRBJ1-1
CASSQTPGAGKTQYF | TGTGCCAGCAGCCAAACCCCAGGCGCCGGGAAGACCCAGTACTTC | - | TRBV7-7 | - | TRBJ2-5
CASSIRGGLTNNQPQHF | TGTGCCAGTAGTATCCGGGGGGGTCTGACCAACAATCAGCCCCAGCATTTT | - | TRBV19 | - | TRBJ1-5
CASSVTSVFTTNEKLFF | TGTGCCAGCAGTGTCACCTCGGTGTTTACAACTAATGAAAAACTGTTTTTT | - | TRBV28 | - | TRBJ1-4
CASTLGRGGGGGSPLHF | TGTGCCAGCACCCTTGGGAGGGGAGGTGGTGGTGGTTCACCCCTCCACTTT | - | TRBV27 | few | TRBJ1-6
CASSDARAGELFF | TGTGCCAGCAGCGACGCGAGGGCCGGGGAGCTGTTTTTT | - | TRBV21-1 | - | TRBJ2-2
CASIQKARGGPSTDTQYF | TGTGCCAGCATCCAGAAGGCGCGGGGGGGCCCCTCCACAGATACGCAGTATTTT | TRBD2 | TRBV7-8 | - | TRBJ2-3
CASSLLAQGARETQYF | TGTGCCAGCAGCTTATTGGCTCAGGGGGCTAGAGAGACCCAGTACTTC | TRBD1 | TRBV7-9 | - | TRBJ2-5
CASSPRDKGEKLFF | TGTGCCAGCAGCCCTAGGGACAAGGGAGAAAAACTGTTTTTT | - | TRBV7-9 | - | TRBJ1-4
CASGHRGEKLFF | TGTGCATCAGGGCACAGGGGCGAAAAACTGTTTTTT | TRBD1 | TRBV6-5 | - | TRBJ1-4
CASSAGGEIYNSPLHF | TGCGCCAGCAGCGCGGGTGGTGAGATCTATAATTCACCCCTCCACTTT | - | TRBV5-1 | - | TRBJ1-6
CASSIDRGGTNTEAFF | TGTGCCAGTAGTATAGATCGCGGGGGGACGAACACTGAAGCTTTCTTT | - | TRBV19 | - | TRBJ1-1
CASSPTQGSGNTIYF | TGTGCCAGCAGCCCAACCCAGGGTTCGGGAAACACCATATATTTT | - | TRBV7-8 | - | TRBJ1-3
CASSLLITNTGELFF | TGCGCCAGCAGCTTGTTAATAACGAACACCGGGGAGCTGTTTTTT | - | TRBV5-1 | few | TRBJ2-2
CASRLGQYSNQPQHF | TGTGCCAGCAGGCTGGGACAATATAGCAATCAGCCCCAGCATTTT | - | TRBV28 | - | TRBJ1-5